These T cell receptor beta chains were read from a single sample in a study of regulatory and conventional T cells in RAG deficiency. Assay: immunoSEQ multiplex PCR; the TCRdb copy retains only in-frame clones and omits some. The profile shows roughly 34,000 clones, about 80% of them singletons. The sample was also reused in another study, on regulatory T cells.

Sequenced input: CD4+ effector T cells sorted from blood. The receptors derive from a human donor in good health. The CDR3 runs from the conserved cysteine through the conserved F or W. The D gene is left open where the match is weak. Clone sizes are given selectively: once, few, many, or a class where the clone is expanded.

>.|TRBD1|TRBV6-6|TRBJ2-3
CASRGQGATGTDTQYF
TGTGCCAGCAGGGGACAGGGGGCAACGGGGACAGATACGCAGTATTTT
>few|.|TRBV10-3|TRBJ1-2
CAISGPELGGYTF
TGTGCCATCAGTGGACCGGAGTTGGGTGGCTACACCTTC
>.|.|TRBV6-5|TRBJ1-1
CASSYRSRGTEAFF
TGTGCCAGCAGTTACCGGTCCCGGGGCACTGAAGCTTTCTTT
>few|.|TRBV5-1|TRBJ1-6
CASSLVRGTNSPLHF
TGCGCCAGCAGCTTGGTCAGGGGCACCAATTCACCCCTCCACTTT
>few|TRBD1|TRBV28|TRBJ2-7
CASSPYRGQHEQYF
TGTGCCAGCAGCCCCTACAGGGGGCAACACGAGCAGTACTTC
>.|.|TRBV4-1|TRBJ2-3
CASSQDGYMGTDTQYF
TGCGCCAGCAGCCAAGATGGGTACATGGGTACAGATACGCAGTATTTT
>.|.|TRBV4-1|TRBJ1-3
CASSQGTLRGNTIYF
TGCGCCAGCAGCCAAGGAACCCTCCGAGGAAACACCATATATTTT
>.|TRBD1|TRBV5-1|TRBJ2-5
CASSSQGFRETQYF
TGCGCCAGCAGCTCACAGGGGTTTCGGGAGACCCAGTACTTC
>few|TRBD1|TRBV4-2|TRBJ1-5
CASSHSRDRANQPQHF
TGTGCCAGCAGCCATAGCCGGGACAGGGCTAATCAGCCCCAGCATTTT
>.|.|TRBV29-1|TRBJ1-1
CSVRRGVGTEAFF
TGCAGCGTTCGTCGGGGGGTTGGGACTGAAGCTTTCTTT
>.|.|TRBV18|TRBJ1-4
CASSGQGSTNEKLFF
TGTGCCAGCTCGGGTCAGGGTTCTACAAATGAAAAACTGTTTTTT
>.|.|TRBV15|TRBJ1-3
CATSRDLGFRNTIYF
TGTGCCACCAGCAGAGATCTAGGCTTCAGGAACACCATATATTTT
>.|.|TRBV5-6|TRBJ1-4
CASSLVTTAQKLFF
TGTGCCAGCAGCTTGGTAACGACAGCCCAGAAACTGTTTTTT
>.|TRBD2|TRBV5-1|TRBJ2-5
CASSPRGGGVQETQYF
TGCGCCAGCAGCCCAAGGGGCGGGGGGGTTCAAGAGACCCAGTACTTC
>.|.|TRBV7-7|TRBJ1-4
CASSSYRNEKLFF
TGTGCTAGCAGCTCGTACAGGAACGAAAAACTGTTTTTT
>.|.|TRBV4-1|TRBJ2-7
CASSQNQGSSYEQYF
TGCGCCAGCAGCCAAAATCAGGGGAGCTCCTACGAGCAGTACTTC
>.|.|TRBV5-1|TRBJ1-2
CASSLSAGRKDGYTF
TGCGCCAGCAGCTTGAGTGCAGGGAGGAAGGATGGCTACACCTTC
>once|.|TRBV11-3|TRBJ1-1
CASSLKGWTEAFF
TGTGCCAGCAGCTTAAAGGGGTGGACTGAAGCTTTCTTT
>few|TRBD1|TRBV5-6|TRBJ2-7
CASSLLGTGSEQYF
TGTGCCAGCAGCTTGCTAGGGACAGGGTCCGAGCAGTACTTC
>.|TRBD1|TRBV6-1|TRBJ2-7
CASSTGTGAWYEQYF
TGTGCCAGCAGCACCGGGACAGGGGCGTGGTACGAGCAGTACTTC
>.|TRBD2|TRBV7-3|TRBJ2-1
CASSLNRGGFEQFF
TGTGCCAGCAGCTTAAACCGGGGGGGCTTTGAGCAGTTCTTC
>.|TRBD1|TRBV30|TRBJ1-6
CAGPGQGNSPLHF
TGTGCCGGACCGGGACAGGGGAATTCACCCCTCCACTTT
>.|.|TRBV5-1|TRBJ2-2
CASTYGDPAAGELFF
TGCGCCAGCACCTACGGCGACCCGGCGGCCGGGGAGCTGTTTTTT
>.|TRBD2|TRBV5-1|TRBJ2-7
CASSPSGGDFGREQYF
TGCGCCAGCAGCCCTAGCGGGGGCGACTTTGGTCGGGAGCAGTACTTC
>.|.|TRBV5-1|TRBJ1-1
CASRPDSVNTEAFF
TGCGCCAGCAGGCCGGACAGCGTGAACACTGAAGCTTTCTTT
>.|TRBD1|TRBV19|TRBJ1-3
CASKGQGALSGNTIYF
TGTGCCAGTAAGGGACAGGGGGCCCTCTCTGGAAACACCATATATTTT
>.|.|TRBV19|TRBJ1-5
CASSIWGYNQPQHF
TGTGCCAGTAGTATTTGGGGGTACAATCAGCCCCAGCATTTT
>.|TRBD2|TRBV6-6|TRBJ2-4
CASSRTSGGDIQYF
TGTGCCAGCAGTCGGACTAGCGGGGGGGACATTCAGTACTTC
>.|.|TRBV9|TRBJ2-3
CASSHKRIPEAESTDTQYF
TGTGCCAGCAGCCACAAGCGCATCCCGGAAGCGGAAAGCACAGATACGCAGTATTTT
>.|TRBD1|TRBV6-6|TRBJ1-5
CASRPGQSHQPQHF
TGTGCCAGCAGACCGGGACAGTCACATCAGCCCCAGCATTTT
>.|.|TRBV25-1|TRBJ2-1
CASGTDNEQFF
TGTGCCAGCGGGACGGATAATGAGCAGTTCTTC
>few|.|TRBV6-5|TRBJ2-7
CASSQGHSYEQYF
TGTGCCAGCAGCCAGGGACACTCCTACGAGCAGTACTTC